The rows below give T cell receptor beta chains drawn from one sample of a study of T-cell reconstitution after alpha-beta-depleted transplantation in children. TCRdb reprocessed the PCR reads via MiXCR and lists one record per CDR3 protein. The data show about 220,000 distinct CDR3 sequences, with approximately 17% seen just once and around 45% held by the top ten. The sample in question was PBMCs, mostly from graft donor cells, obtained 360 days after TCRalphabeta/CD19-depleted stem cell transplant. These receptors originate from a male patient between 2 and 10 years old who had a stem cell transplant for acute lymphoblastic leukemia, so the T cells may come from the graft donor. Both conserved end residues are part of each CDR3. Fields, in order: J gene, clone size, V gene, D gene, CDR3 DNA, CDR3 protein. A D gene is named only where the DNA matches it firmly. Expanded clones are given a class, and other clones once, few, many or no size at all.

>TRBJ2-4|medium-sized|TRBV27|.
TGTGCCAGCAGTTCCAGGGGCCCTGCCAAAAACATTCAGTACTTC
CASSSRGPAKNIQYF
>TRBJ2-7|.|TRBV3-1|.
TGTGCCAGCAGCCAAGTTGGACAGAGCTCCTACGAGCAGTACTTC
CASSQVGQSSYEQYF
>TRBJ2-7|.|TRBV18|TRBD2
TGTGCCAGCTCACCACCGGGACTAGCGGACAACTCCTACGAGCAGTACTTC
CASSPPGLADNSYEQYF
>TRBJ2-1|.|TRBV9|.
TGTGCCAGCAGCGTAGGGGGCGACTACAATGAGCAGTTCTTC
CASSVGGDYNEQFF
>TRBJ2-3|few|TRBV29-1|.
TGCAGCGTCGCAAAGGACGGCCAAGTCACAGATACGCAGTATTTT
CSVAKDGQVTDTQYF
>TRBJ2-1|.|TRBV9|.
TGTGCCAGCAGCGTAGGGGGGCCCCTATACAATGAGCAGTTCTTC
CASSVGGPLYNEQFF
>TRBJ2-4|.|TRBV12-3/TRBV12-4|TRBD2
TGTGCCAGCAGGAATAGACTAGCGGGGGGCTTTTTAGCCAAAAACATTCAGTACTTC
CASRNRLAGGFLAKNIQYF
>TRBJ2-7|.|TRBV7-6|.
TGTGCCAGCAGCGACTTGGGGGGAGAGTCCTACGAGCAGTACTTC
CASSDLGGESYEQYF
>TRBJ2-1|many|TRBV12-3/TRBV12-4|.
TGTGCCAGCAGTTTTCGAATATCCGGGGGCGAGCAGTTCTTC
CASSFRISGGEQFF
>TRBJ2-5|.|TRBV28|TRBD1
TGTGCCAGCAGTCCGGACAGGGGGCAAGAGACCCAGTACTTC
CASSPDRGQETQYF
>TRBJ2-3|.|TRBV5-1|.
TGCGCCAGCAGCTTATTCCGGGGGACCACAGATACGCAGTATTTT
CASSLFRGTTDTQYF
>TRBJ2-3|.|TRBV4-2|.
TGTGCCAGCAGCCAATGGCGGGCAGATACGCAGTATTTT
CASSQWRADTQYF
>TRBJ1-1|.|TRBV10-2|TRBD1
TGCGCCAGCAGCGGGACAGGTGCTGAAGCTTTCTTT
CASSGTGAEAFF
>TRBJ2-5|few|TRBV29-1|.
TGCAGCGTTGAAGAAACCCCGGGACGGCAGCGGATTGGGACCCAGTACTTC
CSVEETPGRQRIGTQYF
>TRBJ2-1|few|TRBV27|.
TGTGCCAGCAGTCCCCGTCCTTCCCAAACCTACAATGAGCAGTTCTTC
CASSPRPSQTYNEQFF
>TRBJ2-5|.|TRBV15|.
TGTGCCACCAGCAGAGCATCCACGGGGACCCAGTACTTC
CATSRASTGTQYF
>TRBJ2-5|once|TRBV6-1|.
TGTGCCAGCAGCGGACAAAGCGTCGGGGCTCAAGAGACCCAGTACTTC
CASSGQSVGAQETQYF
>TRBJ2-1|few|TRBV27|TRBD1
TGTGCCAACCTTAGGGGGCCAGGGAAGTTCTTC
CANLRGPGKFF
>TRBJ2-3|.|TRBV7-9|TRBD2
TGTGCCAGCAGCTCGAGACTAGCGGGGACAGATACGCAGTATTTT
CASSSRLAGTDTQYF
>TRBJ2-3|few|TRBV5-1|TRBD2
TGCGCCAGCAGCTTGGCTGGCGGGGGGGCAAAAGATACGCAGTATTTT
CASSLAGGGAKDTQYF
>TRBJ2-2|few|TRBV4-3|.
TGCGCCAGCAGCCAAGAGAGGGCAGGGTACACCGGGGAGCTGTTTTTT
CASSQERAGYTGELFF
>TRBJ2-7|.|TRBV12-5|.
TGTGCTAGTGGCTTTGGGCCCATCTACGAGCAGTACTTC
CASGFGPIYEQYF
>TRBJ2-1|few|TRBV15|.
TGTGCCACCTCCTACCAGGCCCCTACCCCACTCAACAATGAGCAGTTCTTC
CATSYQAPTPLNNEQFF
>TRBJ2-1|.|TRBV5-1|TRBD2
TGCGCCAGCACAAGCGGGGCCCCAAATGAGCAGTTCTTC
CASTSGAPNEQFF
>TRBJ2-1|.|TRBV7-2|TRBD2
TGTGCCAGCAGCAAGAGCGGGGGGGTTTACAATGAGCAGTTCTTC
CASSKSGGVYNEQFF
>TRBJ2-7|.|TRBV9|.
TGTGCCAGCAGCGTAGGGATGGTGGGGGTGTACGAGCAGTACTTC
CASSVGMVGVYEQYF
>TRBJ2-1|few|TRBV18|.
TGTGCCAGCTCACCCCGGGTGGGGTACAATGAGCAGTTCTTC
CASSPRVGYNEQFF
>TRBJ1-6|.|TRBV2|TRBD1
TGTGCCAGCAGTGTGACAGGGGGTCGGTCACCCCTCCACTTT
CASSVTGGRSPLHF
>TRBJ1-2|few|TRBV15|.
TGTGCCACCAGCAAGACTACAGACTATGGCTACACCTTC
CATSKTTDYGYTF
>TRBJ1-1|few|TRBV11-1|.
TGTGCCAGCAGCTTAGGCGCCGGAGGGACCTTGAACACTGAAGCTTTCTTT
CASSLGAGGTLNTEAFF
>TRBJ2-3|.|TRBV4-2|TRBD2
TGTGCCAGCAGCCAAGAAGGGGCGGGGGGCACAGATACGCAGTATTTT
CASSQEGAGGTDTQYF
>TRBJ1-4|many|TRBV12-3/TRBV12-4|.
TGTGCCAGCAGTTTTCCTGATACATCAACTAATGAAAAACTGTTTTTT
CASSFPDTSTNEKLFF
>TRBJ2-1|few|TRBV21-1|.
TGTGCCAGCAGCTGGACCTACAATGAGCAGTTCTTC
CASSWTYNEQFF
>TRBJ2-3|.|TRBV10-1|.
TGCGCCAGCAGCCTTCGGGCAGGGCCCACAGATACGCAGTATTTT
CASSLRAGPTDTQYF
>TRBJ2-4|few|TRBV15|TRBD1
TGTGCCACCCTAACGACAGGGGAGGCCAAAAACATTCAGTACTTC
CATLTTGEAKNIQYF
>TRBJ2-5|.|TRBV11-3|TRBD1
TGTGCCAGCAGCCCTCAGGGGGACCAAGAGACCCAGTACTTC
CASSPQGDQETQYF